A selection of T cell receptor beta chains follows, all from one sample in a study of CD8 T cells in ankylosing spondylitis. TCRdb used MiXCR to reprocess the 5' RACE reads, holding one entry per CDR3 protein. In the table there are about 220,000 distinct CDR3 sequences, around 16% of which are singletons. Material: blood, either unsorted or a sorted T cell fraction (not recorded which). Source of these receptors: a male donor with ankylosing spondylitis. Both conserved end residues are part of each CDR3. A D gene is named only where the DNA matches it firmly. Clone size is given for some rows only: seen once, a few or many times, or a class if the clone is expanded.

size | J | D | V | CDR3 | DNA
NA | TRBJ2-1 | TRBD2 | TRBV3-1 | CATLSGPYNEQFF | TGTGCCACCCTTAGCGGGCCCTACAATGAGCAGTTCTTC
NA | TRBJ2-1 | NA | TRBV20-1 | CSAPDRDYNEQFF | TGCAGTGCTCCGGACAGAGATTACAATGAGCAGTTCTTC
NA | TRBJ1-6 | TRBD1 | TRBV2 | CASSMGQFNSPLHF | TGTGCCAGCAGCATGGGACAGTTTAATTCACCCCTCCACTTT
NA | TRBJ2-7 | NA | TRBV7-2 | CASSPVADYEQYF | TGTGCCAGCAGCCCCGTGGCAGACTACGAGCAGTACTTC
NA | TRBJ1-2 | NA | TRBV11-3 | CASSPNRGREDYGYTF | TGTGCCAGCAGCCCTAATCGCGGCAGGGAGGACTATGGCTACACCTTC
many | TRBJ2-7 | NA | TRBV10-3 | CAISEPTASSYEQYF | TGTGCCATCAGTGAGCCAACGGCGAGCTCCTACGAGCAGTACTTC
few | TRBJ2-7 | NA | TRBV10-3 | CAISEPAYEQYF | TGTGCCATCAGTGAACCCGCCTACGAGCAGTACTTC
NA | TRBJ2-3 | NA | TRBV12-3/TRBV12-4 | CASSPFEGTLTDTQYF | TGTGCCAGCAGTCCCTTTGAAGGGACACTCACAGATACGCAGTATTTT
many | TRBJ2-2 | TRBD2 | TRBV12-3/TRBV12-4 | CASTPRERDGTGELFF | TGTGCCAGCACCCCCAGGGAGCGGGACGGCACCGGGGAGCTGTTTTTT
few | TRBJ2-2 | NA | TRBV5-6 | CASSLWYSTGELFF | TGTGCCAGCAGCTTATGGTACAGCACCGGGGAGCTGTTTTTT
few | TRBJ2-5 | NA | TRBV29-1 | CSVVGGEETQYF | TGCAGCGTTGTTGGTGGGGAAGAGACCCAGTACTTC
NA | TRBJ2-4 | TRBD2 | TRBV2 | CASSPQAGGKNIQYF | TGTGCCAGCAGTCCCCAGGCGGGGGGCAAAAACATTCAGTACTTC
NA | TRBJ2-2 | NA | TRBV30 | CAWSGSAWGELFF | TGTGCCTGGAGCGGGTCAGCCTGGGGGGAGCTGTTTTTT
many | TRBJ2-7 | NA | TRBV27 | CASMLQGNLAYEQYF | TGTGCCAGCATGCTTCAGGGGAATTTGGCCTACGAGCAGTACTTC
few | TRBJ2-3 | NA | TRBV20-1 | CSATGLTSTDTQYF | TGCAGTGCCACGGGACTGACTAGCACAGATACGCAGTATTTT
NA | TRBJ2-1 | TRBD2 | TRBV2 | CATIPLAGVEQFF | TGTGCCACCATACCACTAGCGGGGGTTGAGCAGTTCTTC
many | TRBJ2-4 | TRBD2 | TRBV20-1 | CSVGLGEIYF | TGCAGTGTAGGACTAGGGGAAATTTACTTC
NA | TRBJ2-3 | NA | TRBV28 | CASSLGRGTDTQYF | TGTGCCAGCAGTTTAGGAAGGGGCACAGATACGCAGTATTTT
few | TRBJ1-2 | NA | TRBV25-1 | CASSEWGGDYGYTF | TGTGCCAGCAGTGAATGGGGGGGGGACTATGGCTACACCTTC
few | TRBJ2-6 | TRBD2 | TRBV7-3 | CASSLSPSGRSGANVLTF | TGTGCCAGCAGCTTAAGCCCTAGCGGGAGATCTGGGGCCAACGTCCTGACTTTC
NA | TRBJ2-1 | NA | TRBV7-9 | CASSSGLLNNEQFF | TGTGCCAGCAGCTCCGGACTGTTGAACAATGAGCAGTTCTTC
few | TRBJ2-7 | TRBD2 | TRBV20-1 | CSVRRLAGGITYEQYF | TGCAGTGTCAGACGGCTAGCGGGAGGGATTACCTACGAGCAGTACTTC
few | TRBJ2-1 | TRBD2 | TRBV4-1 | CASSLSGGPNEQFF | TGCGCCAGCAGCCTTAGCGGGGGGCCCAATGAGCAGTTCTTC
NA | TRBJ1-1 | TRBD1 | TRBV29-1 | CSVVGQANEAFF | TGCAGCGTTGTGGGACAGGCCAATGAAGCTTTCTTT
NA | TRBJ2-7 | NA | TRBV6-5 | CASSYGAGAYEQYF | TGTGCCAGCAGTTACGGGGCAGGGGCATACGAGCAGTACTTC
NA | TRBJ2-1 | TRBD1 | TRBV6-4 | CASSDSPDRGSNEQFF | TGTGCCAGCAGTGACTCCCCGGACAGGGGGTCCAATGAGCAGTTCTTC